What follows describes a single T cell receptor beta chain. Its target is unknown. This specimen comes from a study of cytomegalovirus exposure and HLA in healthy donors. Regarding the study as a whole: TCR association rates varied by HLA locus in a later analysis, with DRB1 highest and HLA-C lowest. Data from an earlier analysis indicated that most TCR beta V segments were productive either about 90% or about 30% of the time.

Amplification used 60 Vbeta primers and 13 Jbeta primers. Profiling relied on immunoSEQ multiplex PCR, and the TCRdb table lists in-frame clones only, not all of them. The table shows tens of thousands of clones, with 65% to 80% occurring only once. The sequenced sample was PBMCs. The source is a female donor in good health and CMV-seronegative.

Here the CDR3 DNA reads TGCGCCAGCAGCTTGAATCCGGGACAAGAGACCCAGTACTTC. It is translated as CASSLNPGQETQYF. The gene calls are TRBV5-1 and TRBJ2-5, with D possibly TRBD2 on 5 matching bases. V was pared by 1 base and J by 2 bases, with 9 bases between. The germline V gene has CDR1 SGHRS and CDR2 YFSETQ. This CDR3 is 14 amino acids long.